One and the same sample provided the 14 T cell receptor beta chains below, sequenced in a study of cytomegalovirus exposure and HLA in healthy donors. Researchers ran the PCR with 60 Vbeta and 13 Jbeta primers. TCRdb's copy holds only in-frame clones and misses some; the assay was immunoSEQ multiplex PCR. In the table there are 150,000 to 200,000 clones, around 81% of which are singletons. Sequencing used PBMCs. The receptors were gathered from a woman younger than 45 in good health and CMV-seronegative.

This chain joins TRBV19 and TRBJ2-1; D might be TRBD2 (5 bases). The V gene lost 5 bases and the J gene lost 9 bases, with 20 bases spanning the gap. CDR1 is LNHDA and CDR2 is SQIVND in the germline V gene (reference sequence). This CDR3 comprises 15 residues. The CDR3 sequence is CASSVPPRGLAEQFF. As DNA, the CDR3 is TGTGCCAGTAGTGTGCCCCCCCGGGGTTTAGCTGAGCAGTTCTTC.

The chain carries TRBV5-1 and TRBJ2-5; 12 bases are a match to TRBD2. Germline V CDR1 and CDR2: SGHRS, YFSETQ. Germline trimming cut 0 bases from V and 6 bases from J; bases unmatched to any gene: 6. There are 16 residues in the CDR3. The CDR3 nucleotides are TGCGCCAGCAGCTTGGGACTAGCGGGAGAGTGGCAGACCCAGTACTTC. It translates to CASSLGLAGEWQTQYF.

The chain couples TRBV28 to TRBJ1-6, with D perhaps matching TRBD1 (6 bases). CDR1 is MDHEN and CDR2 is SYDVKM in the germline V gene. The ends were cut back, 5 bases at V and 5 bases at J, with 13 bases in the middle. The CDR3 consists of 15 residues. The CDR3 protein is CASSARTGNNSPLHF. The DNA of the CDR3 is TGTGCCAGCAGTGCGAGAACAGGGAATAATTCACCCCTCCACTTT.

The chain links TRBV5-6 to TRBJ2-7, with 8 nucleotides matching TRBD1. J was trimmed by 4 bases and V by 2 bases; bases with no gene match: 11. Germline CDR1 SGHDT, CDR2 YYEEEE. The CDR3 totals 16 residues. CDR3 protein: CASSFEKGQDPYEQYF. The CDR3 DNA reads TGTGCCAGCAGCTTCGAGAAGGGACAGGACCCTTACGAGCAGTACTTC.

The V call is TRBV30, the J call TRBJ2-5; maybe TRBD2 (6 bases). The length of the CDR3 is 12 residues. From germline, CDR1 is GTSNPN and CDR2 SVGIG (reference sequence). Trimming shortened V by 1 base and J by 3 bases, and 6 bases separated the two germline ends. CDR3 residues: CAWSAGEETQYF. The CDR3 DNA reads as TGTGCCTGGAGTGCGGGAGAAGAGACCCAGTACTTC.

The genes are TRBV15 and TRBJ1-4, with D hard to call. This CDR3 spans 16 amino acids. CDR1 and CDR2 (germline): LNHNV, YYDKDF (reference sequence). The V end lost 1 base, the J end lost 0 bases, and 9 bases lay between the germline ends. CDR3: CATSRGSTATNEKLFF. The CDR3 nucleotides are TGTGCCACCAGCAGAGGGTCCACTGCAACTAATGAAAAACTGTTTTTT.

The J gene is TRBJ2-2, the V gene TRBV7-2; the D gene is possibly TRBD1 (7 bases). Germline values: CDR1 SGHTA, CDR2 FQGNSA. The CDR3 runs 15 residues. V shed 5 bases and J shed 3 bases, with 13 bases lying between them. The CDR3 nucleotides read TGTGCCAGCAGCCCCAGGGGGACTGACACCGGGGAGCTGTTTTTT. Protein sequence: CASSPRGTDTGELFF.

This clone was counted a few times. The chain carries TRBV18 and TRBJ2-5; 8 bases are shared with TRBD2. Germline V gene lookup returns CDR1 KGHSH and CDR2 LQKENI. V was pared by 1 base and J by 7 bases, with 11 bases of the junction left unmatched. This CDR3 is 16 amino acids long. The CDR3 reads CASSPQGREAPGTQYF. CDR3 coding DNA: TGTGCCAGCTCACCACAAGGGCGGGAGGCTCCGGGGACCCAGTACTTC. The variable domain in full, completed from reference TRBV18 and TRBJ2-5, reads NAGVMQNPRHLVRRRGQEARLRCSPMKGHSHVYWYRQLPEEGLKFMVYLQKENIIDESGMPKERFSAEFPKEGPSILRIQQVVRGDSAAYFCASSPQGREAPGTQYFGPGTRLLVL.

J is TRBJ2-5 and V is TRBV9; 8 bases match TRBD1. The CDR3 sequence is 15 residues long. J was trimmed by 5 bases and V by 4 bases; bases with no gene match: 10. Germline loops: CDR1 SGDLS, CDR2 YYNGEE. Here the CDR3 DNA reads TGTGCCAGCAGCCGCCTGGCAGGGGGCTCGGAGACCCAGTACTTC. It codes for CASSRLAGGSETQYF.

The genes are TRBV28 and TRBJ1-4, with TRBD1 as a possible D gene (5 bases). Germline V gene data show CDR1 as MDHEN and CDR2 as SYDVKM. This CDR3 region has 14 residues. Trimming took 5 bases from V and 5 from J, leaving 12 bases between them. Here the CDR3 DNA reads TGTGCCAGCAGTCTGACAGCACCGAATGAAAAACTGTTTTTT. Translated: CASSLTAPNEKLFF.

The J gene is TRBJ2-7, the V gene TRBV7-8; D is perhaps TRBD1 (7 bases). The V gene's germline CDR1 is SGHVS and CDR2 FQNEAQ. V was pared by 5 bases and J by 6 bases, with 17 bases between. The CDR3 contains 14 residues. The CDR3 nucleotides are TGTGCCAGCAGCCCACGAGGAGGGGGCAGCGAGCAGTACTTC. Its translation: CASSPRGGGSEQYF.

The rearrangement links TRBV7-6 to TRBJ2-7; 11 positions agree with TRBD1. Germline CDR1 SGHVS, CDR2 FNYEAQ. There are 16 residues in the CDR3. After removal of 2 bases from V and 0 bases from J, the junction contained 3 bases not matched to a gene. Here the CDR3 reads CASSLQDRGLSYEQYF. The DNA of the CDR3 is TGTGCCAGCAGCTTACAGGACAGGGGGCTCTCCTACGAGCAGTACTTC.

The table lists this clone with a count of one. V usage is TRBV9 and J usage is TRBJ1-5; the D is unclear. The CDR3 is 13 amino acids. The V end was cut by 0 bases, the J end by 4 bases, with 5 bases between. Germline V gives CDR1 SGDLS, CDR2 YYNGEE. For the CDR3, the DNA is TGTGCCAGCAGCGTAGACGAGAATCAGCCCCAGCATTTT. Protein sequence: CASSVDENQPQHF.

V is TRBV15 and J is TRBJ2-5; 7 bases agree with TRBD2. This CDR3 comprises 14 residues. In germline, CDR1 is LNHNV, CDR2 YYDKDF (reference sequence). V dropped 1 base and J dropped 5; count of bases not matched to a gene: 4. In nucleotides, the CDR3 is TGTGCCACCAGCAGAGGGGGGGGTTGGGAGACCCAGTACTTC. Residues: CATSRGGGWETQYF.